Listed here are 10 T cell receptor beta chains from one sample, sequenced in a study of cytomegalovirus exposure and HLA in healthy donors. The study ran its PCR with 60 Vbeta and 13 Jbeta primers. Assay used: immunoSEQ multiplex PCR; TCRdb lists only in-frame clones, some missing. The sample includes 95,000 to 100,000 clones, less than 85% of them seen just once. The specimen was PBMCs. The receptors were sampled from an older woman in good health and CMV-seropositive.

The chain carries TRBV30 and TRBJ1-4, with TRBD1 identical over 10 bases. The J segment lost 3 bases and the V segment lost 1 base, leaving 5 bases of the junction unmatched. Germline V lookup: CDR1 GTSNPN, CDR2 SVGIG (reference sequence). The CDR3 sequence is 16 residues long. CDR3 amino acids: CAWSGDRGLPNEKLFF. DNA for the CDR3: TGTGCCTGGAGTGGGGACAGGGGATTACCTAATGAAAAACTGTTTTTT.

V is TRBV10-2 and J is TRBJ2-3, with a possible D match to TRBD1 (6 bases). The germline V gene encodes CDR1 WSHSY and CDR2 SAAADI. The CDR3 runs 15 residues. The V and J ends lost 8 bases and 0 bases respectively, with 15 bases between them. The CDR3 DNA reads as TGCGCCAGCGATTTTGGGGGCAGAAGCACAGATACGCAGTATTTT. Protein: CASDFGGRSTDTQYF.

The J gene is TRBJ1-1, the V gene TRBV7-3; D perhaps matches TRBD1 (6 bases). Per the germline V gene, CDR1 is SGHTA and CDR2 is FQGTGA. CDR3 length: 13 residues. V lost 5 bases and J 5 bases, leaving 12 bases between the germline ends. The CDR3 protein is CASSRTVSTEAFF. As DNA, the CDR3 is TGTGCCAGCAGCCGGACAGTCTCAACTGAAGCTTTCTTT.

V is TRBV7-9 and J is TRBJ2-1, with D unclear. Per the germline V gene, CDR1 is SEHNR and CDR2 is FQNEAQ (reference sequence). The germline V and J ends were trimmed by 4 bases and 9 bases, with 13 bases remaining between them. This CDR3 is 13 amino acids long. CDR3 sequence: CASSSPLESEQFF. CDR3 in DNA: TGTGCCAGCAGCTCCCCCCTCGAGAGTGAGCAGTTCTTC.

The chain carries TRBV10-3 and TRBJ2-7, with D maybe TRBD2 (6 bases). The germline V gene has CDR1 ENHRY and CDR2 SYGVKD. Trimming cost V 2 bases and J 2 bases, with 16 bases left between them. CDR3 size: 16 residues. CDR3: CAISEGPAEGTYEQYF. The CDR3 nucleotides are TGTGCCATCAGTGAGGGGCCGGCGGAGGGGACCTACGAGCAGTACTTC.

CDR3 DNA sequence: TGTGCCAGCAGTGCAGCCCAGCGGACCTACAATGAGCAGTTCTTC. It codes for CASSAAQRTYNEQFF. The chain employs TRBV27 and TRBJ2-1, with D perhaps TRBD2 (5 bases). This CDR3 is 15 amino acids long. CDR1 MNHEY and CDR2 SMNVEV come from the germline V gene (reference sequence). With 5 bases removed from V and 2 bases from J, the gap between germline ends came to 13 bases.

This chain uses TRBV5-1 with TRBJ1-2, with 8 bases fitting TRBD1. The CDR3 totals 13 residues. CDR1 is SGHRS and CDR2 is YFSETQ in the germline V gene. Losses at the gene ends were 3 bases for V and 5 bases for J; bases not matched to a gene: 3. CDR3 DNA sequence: TGCGCCAGCAGCTCGACAGGGGATTATGGCTACACCTTC. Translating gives CASSSTGDYGYTF.

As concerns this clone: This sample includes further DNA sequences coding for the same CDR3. CDR3: CASSFGGNQPQHF. The CDR3 DNA reads as TGTGCCAGCAGTTTCGGGGGGAATCAGCCCCAGCATTTT. The J gene is TRBJ1-5, the V gene TRBV27, with a weak D call TRBD1 (5 bases). V lost 3 bases and J 4 bases, leaving 7 bases between the germline ends. The germline CDR1 and CDR2 sequences are MNHEY and SMNVEV (reference sequence). The CDR3 totals 13 residues.

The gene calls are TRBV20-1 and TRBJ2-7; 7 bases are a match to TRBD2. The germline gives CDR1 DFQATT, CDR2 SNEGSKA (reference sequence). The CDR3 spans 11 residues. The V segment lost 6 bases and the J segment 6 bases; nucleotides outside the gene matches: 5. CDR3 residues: CSAPRGVEQYF. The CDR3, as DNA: TGCAGTGCCCCACGGGGGGTCGAGCAGTACTTC.

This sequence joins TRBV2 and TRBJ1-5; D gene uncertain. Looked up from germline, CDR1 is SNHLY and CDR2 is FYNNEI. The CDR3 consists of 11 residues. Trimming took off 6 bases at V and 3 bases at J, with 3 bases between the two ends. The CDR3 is CASSLNQPQHF. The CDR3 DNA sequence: TGTGCCAGCAGCCTCAATCAGCCCCAGCATTTT.